The clone carrying this T cell receptor (beta chain) showed up just once. Per the germline V gene, CDR1 is SGHVS and CDR2 is FQNEAQ. The CDR3 runs to 17 residues. With 6 bases clipped from V and 13 bases from J, the junction kept 25 bases outside the gene matches. The data are from a study of blood T cell repertoires in COVID-19. Across the whole study: Specimens from acute and convalescent COVID-19 originated in the United States, Italy and Spain. PBMCs, B-cell-depleted T cells, or T cells were the source of the cDNA or gDNA that made up the material.

Authors' data handling: For nucleated cells, counts were estimated from reference gene primer amplification. Only in-frame clones appear in the TCRdb table, and some are missing; sequencing was by immunoSEQ multiplex PCR. For V, J and clone size, that table is used; D and trimming come from the DNA. Of more than 85,000 clones in the sample, roughly 80% were seen once. The sample comprised peripheral blood. The chain links TRBV7-8 to TRBJ1-2, with TRBD1 matching 8 bases. The receptor was derived from a woman aged 80 or over with acute or convalescent COVID-19. Written as DNA, the CDR3 is TGTGCCAGCAGTCTAGAACGAATCAGGGGGACAGGAAGGCCAATCACCTTC. Translated, it gives CASSLERIRGTGRPITF.